Below are 7 T cell receptor beta chains sequenced from a single sample in a study of vaccination and CD4 T cells after COVID-19. Documented treatment: roughly nine-day PBMC culture with coronavirus spike peptide pools or control peptides (ViraFEST assay). Once obtained from cultured CD4+ T cells, the DNA was sequenced using the Oncomine TCR Beta short-read assay. TCRdb recomputed calls from the PCR reads with MiXCR, one row per CDR3 protein. The profile shows about 3,300 distinct CDR3 sequences, roughly 70% of them singletons. No antigen has been assigned to these receptors. Input material: CD4+ T cells from blood, cultured in vitro. Receptor source: a human donor who had recovered from COVID-19.

The chain recombines TRBV6-1 with TRBJ1-1; possible D gene TRBD1, 6 bases. This CDR3 has 16 amino acids. From germline, CDR1 is MNHNS and CDR2 SASEGT. The V end lost 8 bases, the J end lost 2 bases, and 21 bases lay between the germline ends. In DNA form, the CDR3 reads TGTGCCAGCCTTATTCCCCCACAGGGAAGAAACACTGAAGCTTTCTTT. Protein: CASLIPPQGRNTEAFF.

Written as DNA, the CDR3 is TGTGCCAGCAGCTTAGGTGGGACTTACTACGAGCAGTACTTC. Amino acids: CASSLGGTYYEQYF. This rearrangement joins TRBV7-9 to TRBJ2-7; maybe TRBD2 (6 bases). Germline V lookup: CDR1 SEHNR, CDR2 FQNEAQ (reference sequence). V was shortened by 1 base and J by 3 bases, with 10 bases between the two germline ends. CDR3 length equals 14 residues.

This chain uses TRBV6-5 with TRBJ1-2; weak D call: TRBD1 (5 bases). The V gene's germline CDR1 is MNHEY and CDR2 SVGAGI. CDR3 length: 13 residues. Trimming pared 2 bases from V and 8 bases from J, leaving 12 bases between. The CDR3 sequence: CASSYGGARGYTF. In DNA, the CDR3 is TGTGCCAGCAGTTACGGTGGGGCTCGAGGCTACACCTTC.

The chain has TRBV24-1 and TRBJ2-2; 7 positions agree with TRBD1. CDR3 size: 14 residues. V shed 4 bases, J shed 6 bases, and the junction held 4 bases outside the gene matches. CDR1 KGHDR and CDR2 SFDVKD come from the germline V gene. The CDR3 loop reads CATSDSGTAGELFF. The CDR3 DNA sequence: TGTGCCACCAGTGACTCTGGGACAGCCGGGGAGCTGTTTTTT.

V usage is TRBV2 and J usage is TRBJ1-5; D remains ambiguous. The germline V gene encodes CDR1 SNHLY and CDR2 FYNNEI. V was trimmed by 6 bases and J by 4 bases, leaving 16 bases between them. CDR3 length: 15 amino acids. CDR3 sequence: CASSPGWGRNQPQHF. DNA for the CDR3: TGTGCCAGCAGCCCCGGTTGGGGTAGGAATCAGCCCCAGCATTTT.

The chain couples TRBV6-2 or TRBV6-3 to TRBJ1-5; TRBD1 is a possible D gene (5 bases). Germline V gene lookup returns CDR1 MNHEY and CDR2 SVGEGT. This CDR3 contains 15 residues. Deletions cut 4 bases from V and 3 bases from J, with 13 bases between. CDR3 region: CASSSLGTDNQPQHF. The CDR3 nucleotides are TGTGCCAGCAGTTCCCTAGGGACGGACAATCAGCCCCAGCATTTT.

The chain combines TRBV19 with TRBJ1-6, with D possibly being TRBD1 (5 bases). The CDR3 length is 17 residues. CDR1 and CDR2 from the germline V gene are LNHDA and SQIVND (reference sequence). Trimming took 5 bases from V and 2 from J, leaving 16 bases between them. The DNA for the CDR3 is TGTGCCAGTAGTGGTCGGACTGGGGGGGCCTATAATTCACCCCTCCACTTT. It is translated as CASSGRTGGAYNSPLHF.